This T cell receptor (beta chain) stems from a study of T cells after yellow fever vaccination. Study-wide results and limits: The study found a weaker secondary response that peaked faster, day 5 versus 15.

CDR3 length equals 15 residues. Looked up from germline, CDR1 is SGHRS and CDR2 is YFSETQ. The V segment lost 1 base and the J segment 6 bases; nucleotides outside the gene matches: 8. Using its own MiXCR run on the 5' RACE reads, TCRdb lists one record per CDR3 protein. The sample lists under 200,000 distinct CDR3 sequences, 11% occurring once. In the case of this clonotype: Antigen: not known.

This chain uses TRBV5-1 with TRBJ2-3; TRBD1 agrees at 7 bases. The receptor's source is a young man who received the YFV17D yellow fever vaccine. The source was CD8+ T cells sorted from PBMCs, collected 15 days after the yellow fever booster vaccination. The CDR3, as DNA: TGCGCCAGCAGCTTGTACGAGGGGGCGCCGGATACGCAGTATTTT. Translating gives CASSLYEGAPDTQYF.